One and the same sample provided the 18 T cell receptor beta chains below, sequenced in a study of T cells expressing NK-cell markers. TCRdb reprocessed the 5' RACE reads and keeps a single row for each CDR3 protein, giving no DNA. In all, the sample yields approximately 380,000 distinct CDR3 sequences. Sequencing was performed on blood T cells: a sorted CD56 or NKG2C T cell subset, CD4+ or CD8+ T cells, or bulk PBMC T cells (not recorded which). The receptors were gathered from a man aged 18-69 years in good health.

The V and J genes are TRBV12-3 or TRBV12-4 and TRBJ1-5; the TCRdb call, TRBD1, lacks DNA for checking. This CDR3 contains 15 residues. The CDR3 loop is CASRDTDRAGQPQHF.

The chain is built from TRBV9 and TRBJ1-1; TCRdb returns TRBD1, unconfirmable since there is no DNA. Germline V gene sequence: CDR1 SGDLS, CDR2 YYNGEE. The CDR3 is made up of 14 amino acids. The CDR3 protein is CASSVDPQGTEAFF.

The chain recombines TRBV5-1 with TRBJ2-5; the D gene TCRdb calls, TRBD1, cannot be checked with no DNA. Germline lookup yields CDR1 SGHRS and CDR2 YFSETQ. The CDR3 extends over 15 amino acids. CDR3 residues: CASSLLGIQIETQYF.

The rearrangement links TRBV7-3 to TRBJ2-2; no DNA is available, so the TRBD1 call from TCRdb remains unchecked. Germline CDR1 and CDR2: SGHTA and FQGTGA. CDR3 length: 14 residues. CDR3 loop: CASSQWGYTGELFF. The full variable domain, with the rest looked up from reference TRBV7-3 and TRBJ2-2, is GAGVSQTPSNKVTEKGKYVELRCDPISGHTALYWYRQSLGQGPEFLIYFQGTGAADDSGLPNDRFFAVRPEGSVSTLKIQRTERGDSAVYLCASSQWGYTGELFFGEGSRLTVL.

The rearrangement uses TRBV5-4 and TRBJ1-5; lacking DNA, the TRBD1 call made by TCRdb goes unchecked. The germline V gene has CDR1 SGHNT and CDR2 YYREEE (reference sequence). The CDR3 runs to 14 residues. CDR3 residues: CASSTGTGRQPQHF.

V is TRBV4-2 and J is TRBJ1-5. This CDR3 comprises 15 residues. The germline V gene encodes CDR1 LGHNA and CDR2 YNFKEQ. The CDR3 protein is CASSQGRTYYQPQHF.

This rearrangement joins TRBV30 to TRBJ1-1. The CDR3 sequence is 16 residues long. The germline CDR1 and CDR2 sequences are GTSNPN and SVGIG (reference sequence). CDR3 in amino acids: CAWSELLGGLNTEAFF.

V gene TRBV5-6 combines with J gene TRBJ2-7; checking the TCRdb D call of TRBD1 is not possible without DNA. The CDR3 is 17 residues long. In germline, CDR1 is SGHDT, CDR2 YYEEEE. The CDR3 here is CASSLGTGAFGGYEQYF.

The CDR3 sequence: CAWSFTYYEQYF. The rearrangement uses TRBV30 and TRBJ2-7. The CDR3 sequence is 12 residues long. From germline, CDR1 is GTSNPN and CDR2 SVGIG (reference sequence). Full variable domain (outside the CDR3, taken from reference TRBV30 and TRBJ2-7): SQTIHQWPATLVQPVGSPLSLECTVEGTSNPNLYWYRQAAGRGLQLLFYSVGIGQISSEVPQNLSASRPQDRQFILSSKKLLLSDSGFYLCAWSFTYYEQYFGPGTRLTVT.

The CDR3 here is CASVTGTGHYEQYF. The V call is TRBV7-8, the J call TRBJ2-7; TCRdb lists TRBD1, though no DNA is available to test this call. Germline values: CDR1 SGHVS, CDR2 FQNEAQ. CDR3 size: 14 residues.

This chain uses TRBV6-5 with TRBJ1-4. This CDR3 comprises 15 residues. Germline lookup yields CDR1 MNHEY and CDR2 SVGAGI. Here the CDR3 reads CASSYQTNPNEKLFF.

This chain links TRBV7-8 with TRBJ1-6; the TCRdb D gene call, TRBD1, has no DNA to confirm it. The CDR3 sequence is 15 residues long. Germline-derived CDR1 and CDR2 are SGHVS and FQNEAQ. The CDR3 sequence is CASSLGDRNNSPLHF.

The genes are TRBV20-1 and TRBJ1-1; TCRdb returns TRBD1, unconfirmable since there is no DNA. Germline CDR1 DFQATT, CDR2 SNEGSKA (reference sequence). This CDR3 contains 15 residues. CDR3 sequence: CSARDRTGPNTEAFF.

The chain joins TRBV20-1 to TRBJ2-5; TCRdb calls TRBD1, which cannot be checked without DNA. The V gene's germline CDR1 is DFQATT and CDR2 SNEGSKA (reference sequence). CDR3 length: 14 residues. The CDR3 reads CSARDSPKVAGHTF.

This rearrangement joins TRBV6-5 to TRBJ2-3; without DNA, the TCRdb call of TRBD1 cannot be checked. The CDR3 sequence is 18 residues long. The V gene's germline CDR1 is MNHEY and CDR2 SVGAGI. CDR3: CASSYRGGGSLSTDTQYF.

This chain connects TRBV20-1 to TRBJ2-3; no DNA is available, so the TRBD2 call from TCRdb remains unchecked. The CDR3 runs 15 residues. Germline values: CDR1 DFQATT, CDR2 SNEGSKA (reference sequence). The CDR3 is CSAGSGTSFTDTQYF.

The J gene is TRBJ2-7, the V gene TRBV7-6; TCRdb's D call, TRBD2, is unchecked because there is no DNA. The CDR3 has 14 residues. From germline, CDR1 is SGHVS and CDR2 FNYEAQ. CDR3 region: CASGRTSGIYEQYF.

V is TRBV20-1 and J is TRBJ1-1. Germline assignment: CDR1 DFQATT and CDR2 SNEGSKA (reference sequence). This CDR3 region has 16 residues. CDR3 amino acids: CSARIGGELMNTEAFF.